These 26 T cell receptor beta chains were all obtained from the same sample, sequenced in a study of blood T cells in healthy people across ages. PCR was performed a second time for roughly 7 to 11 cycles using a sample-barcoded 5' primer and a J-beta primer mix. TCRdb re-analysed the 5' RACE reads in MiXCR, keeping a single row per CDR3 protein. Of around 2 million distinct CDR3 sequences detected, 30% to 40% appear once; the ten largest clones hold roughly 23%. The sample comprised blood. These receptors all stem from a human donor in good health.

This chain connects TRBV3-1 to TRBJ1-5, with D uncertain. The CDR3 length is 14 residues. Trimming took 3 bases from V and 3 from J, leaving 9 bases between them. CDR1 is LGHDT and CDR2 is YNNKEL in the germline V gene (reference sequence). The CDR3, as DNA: TGTGCCAGCAGCCAGAGGGCCACCAATCAGCCCCAGCATTTT. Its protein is CASSQRATNQPQHF. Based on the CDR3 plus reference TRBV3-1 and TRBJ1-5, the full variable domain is DTAVSQTPKYLVTQMGNDKSIKCEQNLGHDTMYWYKQDSKKFLKIMFSYNNKELIINETVPNRFSPKSPDKAHLNLHINSLELGDSAVYFCASSQRATNQPQHFGDGTRLSIL.

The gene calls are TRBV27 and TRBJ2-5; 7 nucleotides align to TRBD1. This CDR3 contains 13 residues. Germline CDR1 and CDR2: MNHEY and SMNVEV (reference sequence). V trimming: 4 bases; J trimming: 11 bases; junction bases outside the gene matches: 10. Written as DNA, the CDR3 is TGTGCCAGCAGTTCGGACAGGACCGATGAGCAGTACTTC. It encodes CASSSDRTDEQYF.

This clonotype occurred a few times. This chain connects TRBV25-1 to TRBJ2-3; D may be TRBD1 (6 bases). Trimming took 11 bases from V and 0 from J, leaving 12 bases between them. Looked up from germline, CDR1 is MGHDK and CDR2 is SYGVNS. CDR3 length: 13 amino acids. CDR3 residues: CAGRQASTDTQYF. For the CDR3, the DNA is TGTGCCGGCCGACAGGCCAGCACAGATACGCAGTATTTT.

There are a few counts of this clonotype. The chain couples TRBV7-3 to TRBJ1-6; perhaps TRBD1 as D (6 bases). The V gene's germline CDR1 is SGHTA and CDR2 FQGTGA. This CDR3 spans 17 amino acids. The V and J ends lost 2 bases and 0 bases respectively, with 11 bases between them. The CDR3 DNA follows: TGTGCCAGCAGCTTACAAGGGGGGGGCTCCTATAATTCACCCCTCCACTTT. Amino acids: CASSLQGGGSYNSPLHF.

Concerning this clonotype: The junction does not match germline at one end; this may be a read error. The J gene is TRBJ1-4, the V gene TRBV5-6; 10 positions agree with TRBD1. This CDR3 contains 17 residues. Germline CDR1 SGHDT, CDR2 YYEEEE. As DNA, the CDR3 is TGTGCCAGCAGCCTTGACAGGGGGCTTTGGACTAATGGAAAACTGTTTTTT. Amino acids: CASSLDRGLWTNGKLFF.

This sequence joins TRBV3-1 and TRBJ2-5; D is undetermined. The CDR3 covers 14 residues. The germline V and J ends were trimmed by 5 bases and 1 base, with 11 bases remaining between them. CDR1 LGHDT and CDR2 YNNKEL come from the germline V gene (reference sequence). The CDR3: CASSFDKVQETQYF. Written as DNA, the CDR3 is TGTGCCAGCAGCTTTGACAAGGTCCAAGAGACCCAGTACTTC.

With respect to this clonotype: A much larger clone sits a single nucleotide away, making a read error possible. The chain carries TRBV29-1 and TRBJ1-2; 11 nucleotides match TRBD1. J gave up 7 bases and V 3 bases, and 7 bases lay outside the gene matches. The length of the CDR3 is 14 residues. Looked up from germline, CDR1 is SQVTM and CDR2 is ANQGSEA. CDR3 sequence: CSVDGLGQGAGYTF. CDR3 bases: TGCAGCGTTGATGGCCTTGGACAGGGGGCTGGCTACACCTTC.

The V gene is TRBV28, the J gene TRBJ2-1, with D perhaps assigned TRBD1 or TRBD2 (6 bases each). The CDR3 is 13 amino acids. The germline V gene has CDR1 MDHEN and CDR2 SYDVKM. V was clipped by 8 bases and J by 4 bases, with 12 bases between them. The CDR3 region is CASDGGSYNEQFF. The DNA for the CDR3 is TGTGCCAGCGACGGGGGCTCATACAATGAGCAGTTCTTC.

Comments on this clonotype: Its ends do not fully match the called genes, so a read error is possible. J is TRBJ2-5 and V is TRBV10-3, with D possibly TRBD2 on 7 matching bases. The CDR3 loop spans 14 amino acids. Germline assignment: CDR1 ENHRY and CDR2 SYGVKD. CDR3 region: CAISVGGGKEAQYF. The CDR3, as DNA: TGTGCCATCAGTGTTGGGGGGGGCAAAGAGGCCCAGTACTTC.

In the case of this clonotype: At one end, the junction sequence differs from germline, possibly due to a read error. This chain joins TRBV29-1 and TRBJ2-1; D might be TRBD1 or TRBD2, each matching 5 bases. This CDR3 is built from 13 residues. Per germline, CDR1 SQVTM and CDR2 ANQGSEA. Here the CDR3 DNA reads TGCAGCGTTGATCTGAGTCGGGGCAATGGGCAGTTCTTC. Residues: CSVDLSRGNGQFF.

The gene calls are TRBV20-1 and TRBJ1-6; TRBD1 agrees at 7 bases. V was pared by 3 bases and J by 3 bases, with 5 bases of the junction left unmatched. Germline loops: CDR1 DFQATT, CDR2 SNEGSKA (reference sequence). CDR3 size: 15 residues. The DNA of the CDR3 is TGCAGTGCTAGCCTGGGACAGAACTATAATTCACCCCTCCACTTT. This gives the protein CSASLGQNYNSPLHF.

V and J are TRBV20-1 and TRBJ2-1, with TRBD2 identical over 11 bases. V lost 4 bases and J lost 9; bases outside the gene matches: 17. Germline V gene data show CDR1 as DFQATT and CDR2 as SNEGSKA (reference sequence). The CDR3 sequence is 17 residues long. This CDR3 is CSATFALGLAGGGEQFF. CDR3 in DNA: TGCAGTGCTACATTCGCTTTGGGGCTAGCGGGGGGTGGTGAGCAGTTCTTC.

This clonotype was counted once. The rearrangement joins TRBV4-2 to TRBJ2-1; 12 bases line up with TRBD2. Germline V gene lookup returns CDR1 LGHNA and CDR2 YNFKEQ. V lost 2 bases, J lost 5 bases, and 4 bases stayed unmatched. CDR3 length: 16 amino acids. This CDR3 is CASSQHRLAGDNEQFF. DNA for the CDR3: TGTGCCAGCAGCCAACACCGACTAGCGGGGGACAATGAGCAGTTCTTC.

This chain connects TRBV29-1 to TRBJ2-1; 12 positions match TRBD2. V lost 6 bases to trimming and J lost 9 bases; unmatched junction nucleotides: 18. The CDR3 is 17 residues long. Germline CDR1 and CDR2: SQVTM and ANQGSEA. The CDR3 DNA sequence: TGCAGCGTGGCCCCCCCCCTCTCTAGCGGGGGGGCGCTTGAGCAGTTCTTC. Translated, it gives CSVAPPLSSGGALEQFF.

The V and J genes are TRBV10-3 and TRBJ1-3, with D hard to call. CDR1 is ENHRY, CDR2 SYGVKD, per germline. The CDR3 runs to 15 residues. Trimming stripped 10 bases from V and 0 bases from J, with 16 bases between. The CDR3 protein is CATLRQESSGNTIYF. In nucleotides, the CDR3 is TGTGCCACCCTCCGCCAAGAGAGCTCTGGAAACACCATATATTTT.

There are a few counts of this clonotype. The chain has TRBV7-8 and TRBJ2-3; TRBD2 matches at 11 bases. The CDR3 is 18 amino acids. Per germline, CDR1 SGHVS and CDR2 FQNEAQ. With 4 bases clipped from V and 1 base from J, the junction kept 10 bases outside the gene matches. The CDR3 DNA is TGTGCCAGCAGCTCCGGAGCGTTAGCGGGGGGGGGCACAGATACGCAGTATTTT. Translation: CASSSGALAGGGTDTQYF. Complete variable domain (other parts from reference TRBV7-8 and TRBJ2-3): GAGVSQSPRYKVAKRGQDVALRCDPISGHVSLFWYQQALGQGPEFLTYFQNEAQLDKSGLPSDRFFAERPEGSVSTLKIQRTQQEDSAVYLCASSSGALAGGGTDTQYFGPGTRLTVL.

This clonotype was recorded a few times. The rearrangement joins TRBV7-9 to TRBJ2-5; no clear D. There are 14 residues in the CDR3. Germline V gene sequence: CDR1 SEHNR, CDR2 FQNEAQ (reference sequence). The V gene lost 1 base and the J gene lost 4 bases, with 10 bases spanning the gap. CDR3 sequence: CASSLDTYLETQYF. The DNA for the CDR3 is TGTGCCAGCAGCTTAGATACCTACCTAGAGACCCAGTACTTC.

This chain's CDR3 is CASSRTTLTNYGYTF. CDR3 coding DNA: TGTGCCAGCAGTCGGACGACATTGACTAACTATGGCTACACCTTC. This chain uses TRBV6-5 with TRBJ1-2, with D hard to call. V lost 5 bases and J 0 bases, leaving 13 bases between the germline ends. The CDR3 length is 15 residues. Germline V lookup: CDR1 MNHEY, CDR2 SVGAGI.

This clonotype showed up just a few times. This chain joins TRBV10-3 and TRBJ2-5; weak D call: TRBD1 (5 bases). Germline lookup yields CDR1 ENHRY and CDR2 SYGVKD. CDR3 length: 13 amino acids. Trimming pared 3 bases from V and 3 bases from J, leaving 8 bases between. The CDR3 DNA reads TGTGCCATCAGTGAAAGGACAAAAGAGACCCAGTACTTC. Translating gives CAISERTKETQYF.

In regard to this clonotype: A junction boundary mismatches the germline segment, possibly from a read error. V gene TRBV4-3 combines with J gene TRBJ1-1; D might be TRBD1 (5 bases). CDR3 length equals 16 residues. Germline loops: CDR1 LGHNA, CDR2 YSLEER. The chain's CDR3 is CASSRIWGGRNTEAFF. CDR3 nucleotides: TGCGCCAGCAGCCGGATCTGGGGGGGAAGGAACACCGAAGCTTTCTTT.

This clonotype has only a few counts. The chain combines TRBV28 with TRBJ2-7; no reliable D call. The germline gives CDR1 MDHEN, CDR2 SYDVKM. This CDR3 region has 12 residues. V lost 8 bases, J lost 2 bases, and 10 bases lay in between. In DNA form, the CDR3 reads TGTGCCAGCGCTGACGGAGCCTACGAGCAGTACTTC. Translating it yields CASADGAYEQYF.

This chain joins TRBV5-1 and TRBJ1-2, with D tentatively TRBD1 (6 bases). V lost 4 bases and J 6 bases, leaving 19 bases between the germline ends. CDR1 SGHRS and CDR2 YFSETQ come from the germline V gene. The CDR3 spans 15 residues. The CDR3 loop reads CASSILQGSGDGYTF. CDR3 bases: TGCGCCAGCAGCATATTACAGGGTTCCGGGGATGGCTACACCTTC. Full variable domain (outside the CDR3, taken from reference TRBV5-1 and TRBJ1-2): KAGVTQTPRYLIKTRGQQVTLSCSPISGHRSVSWYQQTPGQGLQFLFEYFSETQRNKGNFPGRFSGRQFSNSRSEMNVSTLELGDSALYLCASSILQGSGDGYTFGSGTRLTVV.

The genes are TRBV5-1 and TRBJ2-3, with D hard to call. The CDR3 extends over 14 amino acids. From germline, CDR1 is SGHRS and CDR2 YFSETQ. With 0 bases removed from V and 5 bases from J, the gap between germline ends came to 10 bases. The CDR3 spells CASSLDSLLDTQYF. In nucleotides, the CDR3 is TGCGCCAGCAGCTTGGACAGCTTACTAGATACGCAGTATTTT.

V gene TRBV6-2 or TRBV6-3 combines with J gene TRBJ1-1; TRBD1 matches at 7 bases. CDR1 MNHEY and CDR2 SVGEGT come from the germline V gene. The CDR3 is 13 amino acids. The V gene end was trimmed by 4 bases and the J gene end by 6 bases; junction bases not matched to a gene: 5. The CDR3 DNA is TGTGCCAGCAGTTCAAACAGGGGTGCTGAAGCTTTCTTT. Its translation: CASSSNRGAEAFF.

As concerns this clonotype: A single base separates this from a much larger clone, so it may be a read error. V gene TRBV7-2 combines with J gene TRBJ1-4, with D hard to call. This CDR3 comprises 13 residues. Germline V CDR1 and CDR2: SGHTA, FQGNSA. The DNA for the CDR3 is TGTGCCAGCAGCTTAGTTTCGAGGGAAAAACGGTTTTTT. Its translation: CASSLVSREKRFF.

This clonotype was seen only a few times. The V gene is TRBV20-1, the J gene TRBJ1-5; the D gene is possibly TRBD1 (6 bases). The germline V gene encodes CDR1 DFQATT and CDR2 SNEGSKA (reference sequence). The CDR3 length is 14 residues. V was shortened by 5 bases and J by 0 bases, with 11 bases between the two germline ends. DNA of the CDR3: TGCAGTGCTTGGGGGGGGCATAGCAATCAGCCCCAGCATTTT. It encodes CSAWGGHSNQPQHF.